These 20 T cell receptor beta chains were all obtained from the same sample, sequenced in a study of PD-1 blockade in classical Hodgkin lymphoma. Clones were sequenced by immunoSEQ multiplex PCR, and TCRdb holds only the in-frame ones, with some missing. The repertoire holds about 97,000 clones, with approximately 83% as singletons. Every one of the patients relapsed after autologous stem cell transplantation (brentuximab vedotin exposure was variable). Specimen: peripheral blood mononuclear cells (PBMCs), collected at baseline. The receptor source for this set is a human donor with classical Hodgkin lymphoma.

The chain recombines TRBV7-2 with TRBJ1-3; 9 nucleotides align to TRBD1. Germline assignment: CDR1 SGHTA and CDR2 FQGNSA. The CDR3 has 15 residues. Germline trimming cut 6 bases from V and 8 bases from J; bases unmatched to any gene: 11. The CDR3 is CASRSRDREGDTIYF. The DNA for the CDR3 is TGTGCCAGCAGATCAAGGGACAGGGAGGGGGACACCATATATTTT.

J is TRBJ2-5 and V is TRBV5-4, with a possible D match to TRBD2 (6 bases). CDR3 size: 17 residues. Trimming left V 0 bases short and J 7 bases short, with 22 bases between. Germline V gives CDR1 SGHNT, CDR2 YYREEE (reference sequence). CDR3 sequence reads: CASSLGGVALGKGTQYF. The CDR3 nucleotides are TGTGCCAGCAGCTTGGGGGGGGTCGCCTTGGGCAAGGGGACCCAGTACTTC.

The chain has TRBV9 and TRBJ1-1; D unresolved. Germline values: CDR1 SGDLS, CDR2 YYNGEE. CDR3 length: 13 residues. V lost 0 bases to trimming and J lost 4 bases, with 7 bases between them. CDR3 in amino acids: CASSVVDGTEAFF. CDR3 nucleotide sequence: TGTGCCAGCAGCGTAGTGGATGGCACTGAAGCTTTCTTT.

In DNA form, the CDR3 reads TGCGCCAGCAGCTTGGATCCGGGAAGAGGAGCAGATACGCAGTATTTT. It translates to CASSLDPGRGADTQYF. The chain uses TRBV5-1 and TRBJ2-3, with D possibly being TRBD2 (5 bases). The CDR3 covers 16 residues. The germline V gene encodes CDR1 SGHRS and CDR2 YFSETQ. V lost 0 bases to trimming and J lost 4 bases, with 15 bases between them.

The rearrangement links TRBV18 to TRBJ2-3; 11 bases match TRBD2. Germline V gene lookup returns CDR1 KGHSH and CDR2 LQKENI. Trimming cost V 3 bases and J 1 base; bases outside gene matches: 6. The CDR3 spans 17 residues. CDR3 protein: CASSPSGRAPRTDTQYF. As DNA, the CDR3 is TGTGCCAGCTCACCTAGCGGGAGGGCCCCCCGCACAGATACGCAGTATTTT.

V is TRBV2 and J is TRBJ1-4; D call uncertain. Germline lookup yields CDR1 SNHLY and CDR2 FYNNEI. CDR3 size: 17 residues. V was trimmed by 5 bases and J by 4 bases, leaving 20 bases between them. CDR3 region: CASSRDSLGPNNEKLFF. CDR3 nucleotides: TGTGCCAGCAGTCGAGACTCACTAGGGCCGAATAATGAAAAACTGTTTTTT.

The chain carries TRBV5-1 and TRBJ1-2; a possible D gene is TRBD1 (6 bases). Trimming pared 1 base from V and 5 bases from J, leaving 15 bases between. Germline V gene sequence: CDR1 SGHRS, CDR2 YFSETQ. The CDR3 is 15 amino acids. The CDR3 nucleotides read TGCGCCAGCAGCTTGTTAGGGACACCTTCGTATGGCTACACCTTC. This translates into CASSLLGTPSYGYTF.

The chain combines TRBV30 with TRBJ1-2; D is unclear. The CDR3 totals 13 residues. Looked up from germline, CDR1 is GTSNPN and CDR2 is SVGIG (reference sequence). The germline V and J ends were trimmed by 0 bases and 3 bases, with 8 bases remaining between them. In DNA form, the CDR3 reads TGTGCCTGGAGTGTCATCCCCGACTATGGCTACACCTTC. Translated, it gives CAWSVIPDYGYTF.

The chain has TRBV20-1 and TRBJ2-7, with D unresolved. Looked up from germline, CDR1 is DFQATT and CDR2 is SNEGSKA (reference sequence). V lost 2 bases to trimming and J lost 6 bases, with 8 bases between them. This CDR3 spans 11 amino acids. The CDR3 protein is CSARRWGEQYF. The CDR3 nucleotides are TGCAGTGCTAGAAGGTGGGGCGAGCAGTACTTC.

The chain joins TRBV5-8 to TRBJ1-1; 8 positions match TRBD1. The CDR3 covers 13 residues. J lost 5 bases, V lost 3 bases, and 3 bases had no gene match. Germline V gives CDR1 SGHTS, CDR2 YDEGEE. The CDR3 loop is CASSSDRVTEAFF. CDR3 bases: TGTGCCAGCAGCTCGGACAGGGTGACTGAAGCTTTCTTT. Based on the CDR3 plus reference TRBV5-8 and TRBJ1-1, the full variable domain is EAGVTQSPTHLIKTRGQQATLRCSPISGHTSVYWYQQALGLGLQFLLWYDEGEERNRGNFPPRFSGRQFPNYSSELNVNALELEDSALYLCASSSDRVTEAFFGQGTRLTVV.

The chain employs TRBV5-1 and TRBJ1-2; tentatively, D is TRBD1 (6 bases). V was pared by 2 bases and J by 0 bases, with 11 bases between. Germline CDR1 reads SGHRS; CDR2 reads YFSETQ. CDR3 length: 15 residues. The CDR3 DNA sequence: TGCGCCAGCAGCTTCGGACAGCAAACTAACTATGGCTACACCTTC. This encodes CASSFGQQTNYGYTF. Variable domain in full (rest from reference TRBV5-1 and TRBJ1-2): KAGVTQTPRYLIKTRGQQVTLSCSPISGHRSVSWYQQTPGQGLQFLFEYFSETQRNKGNFPGRFSGRQFSNSRSEMNVSTLELGDSALYLCASSFGQQTNYGYTFGSGTRLTVV.

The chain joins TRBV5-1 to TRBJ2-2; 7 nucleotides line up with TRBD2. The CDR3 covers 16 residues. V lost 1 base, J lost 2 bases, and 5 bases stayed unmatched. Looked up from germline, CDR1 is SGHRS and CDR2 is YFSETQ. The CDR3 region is CASSLLAVINTGELFF. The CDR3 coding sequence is TGCGCCAGCAGCTTGCTAGCGGTTATAAACACCGGGGAGCTGTTTTTT.

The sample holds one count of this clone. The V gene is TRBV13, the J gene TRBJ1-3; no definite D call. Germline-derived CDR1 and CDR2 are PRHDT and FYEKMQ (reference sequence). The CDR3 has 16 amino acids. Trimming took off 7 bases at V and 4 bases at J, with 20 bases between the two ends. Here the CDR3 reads CASTPGEGSIGNTIYF. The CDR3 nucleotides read TGTGCCAGCACCCCCGGGGAAGGGTCTATCGGAAACACCATATATTTT.

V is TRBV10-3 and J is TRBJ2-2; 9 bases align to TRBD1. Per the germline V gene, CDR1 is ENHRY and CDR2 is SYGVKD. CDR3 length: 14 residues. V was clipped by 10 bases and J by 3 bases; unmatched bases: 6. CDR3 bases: TGTGCCACCGGGACAGGGACCGACACCGGGGAGCTGTTTTTT. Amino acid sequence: CATGTGTDTGELFF.

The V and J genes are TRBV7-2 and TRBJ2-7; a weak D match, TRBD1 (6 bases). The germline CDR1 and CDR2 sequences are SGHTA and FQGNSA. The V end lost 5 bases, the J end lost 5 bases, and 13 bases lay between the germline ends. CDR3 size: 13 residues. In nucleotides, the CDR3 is TGTGCCAGCAGCCTAGGGGGTTGGGACGAGCAGTACTTC. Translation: CASSLGGWDEQYF.

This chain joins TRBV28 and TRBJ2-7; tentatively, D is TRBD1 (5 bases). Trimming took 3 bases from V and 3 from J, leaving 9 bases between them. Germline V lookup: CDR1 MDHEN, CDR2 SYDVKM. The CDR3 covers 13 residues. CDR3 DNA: TGTGCCAGCAGTTTGGGGCCAAGCTACGAGCAGTACTTC. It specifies CASSLGPSYEQYF.

The CDR3 here is CASSSGTGVGRLAPFYGYTF. CDR3 bases: TGTGCCAGCAGCTCGGGGACAGGGGTAGGTCGGCTGGCCCCTTTCTATGGCTACACCTTC. The chain joins TRBV13 to TRBJ1-2; 10 bases fit TRBD1. V gave up 4 bases and J gave up 4 bases; unmatched junction bases: 21. The CDR3 is 20 residues long. CDR1 and CDR2 (germline): PRHDT, FYEKMQ (reference sequence).

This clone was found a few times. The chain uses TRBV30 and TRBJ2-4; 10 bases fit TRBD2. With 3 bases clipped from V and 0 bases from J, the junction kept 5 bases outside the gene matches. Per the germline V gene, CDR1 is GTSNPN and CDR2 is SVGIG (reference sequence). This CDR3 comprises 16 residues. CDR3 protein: CAWSQLAGLAKNIQYF. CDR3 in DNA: TGTGCCTGGAGCCAACTAGCGGGGCTAGCCAAAAACATTCAGTACTTC.

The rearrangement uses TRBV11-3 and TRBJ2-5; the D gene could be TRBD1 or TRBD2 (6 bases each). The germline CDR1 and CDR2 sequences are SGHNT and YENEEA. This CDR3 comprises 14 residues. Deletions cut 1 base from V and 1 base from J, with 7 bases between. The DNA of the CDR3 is TGTGCCAGCAGCTTAGGGGGGGCCCAAGAGACCCAGTACTTC. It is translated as CASSLGGAQETQYF.

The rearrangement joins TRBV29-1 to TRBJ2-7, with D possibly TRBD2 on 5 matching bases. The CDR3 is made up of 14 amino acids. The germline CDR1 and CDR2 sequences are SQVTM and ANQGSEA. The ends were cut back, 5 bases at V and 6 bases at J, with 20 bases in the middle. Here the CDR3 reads CSVSSSTEIGEQYF. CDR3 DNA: TGCAGCGTTTCTAGCAGCACAGAGATTGGCGAGCAGTACTTC.